This record concerns one T cell receptor beta chain sequence. Its antigen is undetermined. A much bigger clone sits one base away, suggesting this may be a read error. The template was RNA from unsorted bulk tissue. Distant lung tissue was collected more than 3 cm away from the tumor edge. Between August and November 2014, newly diagnosed, chemotherapy-naive lung cancer patients underwent thoracic surgery in China. The data derive from a study of tumor and adjacent non-tumor tissue in lung cancer. TCRbeta libraries were built with three rounds of nested PCR, modified from ARM-PCR. TCRdb re-analysed the multiplex PCR reads in MiXCR, keeping a single row per CDR3 protein. This sample yields tens of thousands of distinct CDR3 sequences, of which approximately 68% are seen a single time; 28% belongs to the top ten. This CDR3 is built from 16 residues. Germline V lookup: CDR1 MDHEN, CDR2 SYDVKM. Study-wide points: Significantly higher TCR diversity was found in tumor than normal lung.

This clonotype originated in a woman in her forties or fifties with non-small cell lung cancer. Sequenced input: distant non-tumor lung tissue. The chain has TRBV28 and TRBJ1-2; no clear D gene. CDR3 sequence reads: CASSSQMTALREGCTF. As DNA, the CDR3 is TGTGCCAGCAGTTCCCAGATGACCGCGCTGAGGGAGGGCTGCACCTTC.